The present TCR beta chain was sequenced within a study of blood T cell repertoires in COVID-19. Study in general: COVID-19 samples from acute and convalescent phases originated in the United States, Italy and Spain.

The CDR3 runs to 15 residues. Germline CDR1 reads SSHAT; CDR2 reads FNYEAQ (reference sequence). Remarks on this clone: At one of its ends the junction is not consistent with the germline gene, which may arise from a read error.

In the study's own analysis: Amplification of reference gene primers was used by the study to estimate nucleated cell counts. Some clones are missing from TCRdb's copy, which holds only in-frame ones; the method was immunoSEQ multiplex PCR. For V, J and clone size, that table is used; D and trimming come from the DNA. The table has about 62,000 clones, 75% to 90% seen once. The TCR sequence derives from a woman aged 55-69 years with COVID-19, enrolled during active disease. The V and J genes are TRBV7-7 and TRBJ2-2; maybe TRBD2 (6 bases). The sequenced sample consisted of peripheral blood. CDR3 region: CASSLSPGETGELFF. The CDR3 bases are TGTGCTAGCAGCTTATCGCCGGGAGAAACCGGGGAGCTGTTTTTT.